This T cell receptor beta chain derives from a study of CD8 T cells in Susac syndrome. When the RNA was reverse transcribed, random hexamers were used with an input of roughly 0.5 to 1 ug. It was immunoSEQ multiplex PCR that amplified TCR beta CDR3 across 54 Vbeta and 13 Jbeta. One entry per CDR3 protein results from TCRdb running MiXCR on the immunoSEQ multiplex PCR reads. Among 150,000 to 200,000 distinct CDR3 sequences listed, just under 95% were seen once. Germline V lookup: CDR1 SGDLS, CDR2 YYNGEE. The CDR3 is made up of 14 amino acids. Trimming removed 0 bases from V and 2 bases from J, with 5 bases in between. Sequencing of TCR beta drew on CD8+ and CD4+ T cells from blood.

The chain combines TRBV9 with TRBJ2-2, with D perhaps TRBD2 (5 bases). Input material: CD4+ T cells from PBMCs. This sequence originates from a human donor in good health. The CDR3 DNA follows: TGTGCCAGCAGCGTAGGACTAAACACCGGGGAGCTGTTTTTT. Amino acid sequence: CASSVGLNTGELFF. The full variable domain, with the rest looked up from reference TRBV9 and TRBJ2-2, is DSGVTQTPKHLITATGQRVTLRCSPRSGDLSVYWYQQSLDQGLQFLIQYYNGEERAKGNILERFSAQQFPDLHSELNLSSLELGDSALYFCASSVGLNTGELFFGEGSRLTVL.